Following are 21 T cell receptor beta chains from one sample sequenced in a study of T-cell memory formation after mild COVID-19. TCRdb used MiXCR to reprocess the 5' RACE reads, holding one entry per CDR3 protein. Among about 340,000 distinct CDR3 sequences, 14% were seen once, and the ten largest hold around a fifth. The specimen sequenced was PBMCs or a T cell subset sorted from them (not recorded which). The receptors stem from a man in his late teens or twenties who had mild COVID-19 (a few samples of this study predate the infection). Cell type and time point are not known.

The rearrangement uses TRBV4-2 and TRBJ1-1; D may be TRBD1 (5 bases). Trimming shortened V by 0 bases and J by 6 bases, and 8 bases separated the two germline ends. Germline CDR1 and CDR2: LGHNA and YNFKEQ. The CDR3 runs 13 residues. The CDR3 nucleotides are TGTGCCAGCAGCCAAGAGAGAGGGGCTGAAGCTTTCTTT. Translation: CASSQERGAEAFF.

V gene TRBV12-3 or TRBV12-4 combines with J gene TRBJ1-1; D possibly corresponds to TRBD1 (6 bases). This CDR3 has 14 residues. V shed 3 bases and J shed 5 bases, with 13 bases lying between them. CDR3 bases: TGTGCCAGCAGTTTCTCAGGGGCTAGGACTGAAGCTTTCTTT. Translation: CASSFSGARTEAFF.

This clonotype was counted at least ten times. V usage is TRBV6-6 and J usage is TRBJ1-1; D unresolved. CDR1 is MNHNY and CDR2 is SVGAGI in the germline V gene (reference sequence). Trimming removed 0 bases at V and 5 bases at J, with 10 bases between. The CDR3 spans 14 residues. In nucleotides, the CDR3 is TGTGCCAGCAGTTACTCGTGGAGGGCGACTGAAGCTTTCTTT. Residues: CASSYSWRATEAFF.

The V gene is TRBV7-9, the J gene TRBJ1-6; D is perhaps TRBD1 (6 bases). CDR1 is SEHNR, CDR2 FQNEAQ, per germline (reference sequence). Trimming pared 4 bases from V and 7 bases from J, leaving 17 bases between. The CDR3 is made up of 16 amino acids. CDR3 amino acids: CASSSPVTGRNSPLHF. DNA of the CDR3: TGTGCCAGCAGCTCCCCGGTCACAGGGAGGAATTCACCCCTCCACTTT. Full variable domain (rest looked up from reference TRBV7-9 and TRBJ1-6): DTGVSQNPRHKITKRGQNVTFRCDPISEHNRLYWYRQTLGQGPEFLTYFQNEAQLEKSRLLSDRFSAERPKGSFSTLEIQRTEQGDSAMYLCASSSPVTGRNSPLHFGNGTRLTVT.

Only a few counts were recorded for this clonotype. The CDR3: CASSPGALYEQYF. For the CDR3, the DNA is TGTGCCAGCAGTCCCGGCGCACTCTACGAGCAGTACTTC. The chain couples TRBV6-1 to TRBJ2-7; D is unclear. Per the germline V gene, CDR1 is MNHNS and CDR2 is SASEGT. Between the trimmed V and J ends, which lost 5 bases and 3 bases, there was a span of 11 bases. The length of the CDR3 is 13 residues.

This clonotype showed up just a few times. The chain has TRBV2 and TRBJ2-3, with D tentatively TRBD1 or TRBD2 (5 bases each). V shed 5 bases and J shed 5 bases, with 14 bases lying between them. From germline, CDR1 is SNHLY and CDR2 FYNNEI. The CDR3 runs 14 residues. The CDR3: CASSTLGAGDTQYF. CDR3 nucleotide sequence: TGTGCCAGCAGTACTCTAGGGGCGGGAGATACGCAGTATTTT. Together with reference TRBV2 and TRBJ2-3, the CDR3 gives the full variable domain: EPEVTQTPSHQVTQMGQEVILRCVPISNHLYFYWYRQILGQKVEFLVSFYNNEISEKSEIFDDQFSVERPDGSNFTLKIRSTKLEDSAMYFCASSTLGAGDTQYFGPGTRLTVL.

This clonotype showed up just a few times. At one end, the junction sequence differs from germline, possibly due to a read error. The gene calls are TRBV7-7 and TRBJ2-3, with 9 bases identical to TRBD2. The CDR3 spans 15 residues. The germline CDR1 and CDR2 sequences are SSHAT and FNYEAQ (reference sequence). The CDR3 here is CASSSRGGVTDTQYF. As DNA, the CDR3 is TGTGCTAGCAGCTCCCGCGGGGGGGTCACAGATACGCAGTATTTT.

The chain couples TRBV6-5 to TRBJ1-1, with D unclear. Germline assignment: CDR1 MNHEY and CDR2 SVGAGI. Trimming cost V 2 bases and J 5 bases, with 12 bases left between them. The CDR3 is 14 residues long. The CDR3 DNA sequence: TGTGCCAGCAGTTACGAGGGTTCGGGAACTGAAGCTTTCTTT. This sequence encodes CASSYEGSGTEAFF.

There are a few counts of this clonotype. The chain combines TRBV9 with TRBJ2-5; TRBD2 aligns across 7 bases. The trim removed 0 bases at V and 3 bases at J, leaving 2 bases unmatched. The CDR3 loop spans 14 amino acids. From germline, CDR1 is SGDLS and CDR2 YYNGEE. CDR3 DNA sequence: TGTGCCAGCAGCGTAGATGCGGGGGAAGAGACCCAGTACTTC. The encoded protein is CASSVDAGEETQYF.

This clonotype was found many times. The J gene is TRBJ2-7, the V gene TRBV30, with 7 nucleotides matching TRBD2. Trimming took 1 base from V and 2 from J; bases not matched to a gene: 2. CDR1 and CDR2 from the germline V gene are GTSNPN and SVGIG (reference sequence). This CDR3 has 13 amino acids. The CDR3 sequence: CAWSDGGTYEQYF. The CDR3 DNA reads as TGTGCCTGGAGTGACGGGGGGACCTACGAGCAGTACTTC.

The chain links TRBV19 to TRBJ2-7; D might be TRBD1 or TRBD2, each matching 5 bases. The CDR3 sequence is 15 residues long. Germline assignment: CDR1 LNHDA and CDR2 SQIVND (reference sequence). V lost 6 bases to trimming and J lost 0 bases, with 15 bases between them. The CDR3 DNA is TGTGCCAGTAGCCTACAAGAGGGGCACTCCTACGAGCAGTACTTC. Protein sequence: CASSLQEGHSYEQYF.

V and J are TRBV14 and TRBJ2-5; D may correspond to TRBD1 or TRBD2 (6 bases each). Germline V lookup: CDR1 SGHDN, CDR2 FVKESK. The CDR3 has 15 amino acids. V shed 1 base and J shed 2 bases, with 11 bases lying between them. The CDR3 is CASSQVGGVQETQYF. CDR3 sequence (DNA): TGTGCCAGCAGCCAAGTGGGGGGCGTTCAAGAGACCCAGTACTTC.

This clonotype was recorded a few times. CDR3 sequence: CASCSEDTQYF. The CDR3 coding sequence is TGTGCCTCCTGCAGTGAAGATACGCAGTATTTT. This chain connects TRBV10-3 to TRBJ2-3, with D uncertain. V was cut by 11 bases and J by 5 bases, with 11 bases left in between. The CDR3 loop spans 11 amino acids. Germline CDR1 and CDR2: ENHRY and SYGVKD.

V is TRBV29-1 and J is TRBJ2-1; D is uncertain. V was trimmed by 4 bases and J by 1 base, leaving 8 bases between them. The CDR3 length is 13 residues. Germline V lookup: CDR1 SQVTM, CDR2 ANQGSEA. The CDR3 protein is CSVGVFSYNEQFF. The DNA of the CDR3 is TGCAGCGTTGGGGTATTTTCCTACAATGAGCAGTTCTTC.

The chain has TRBV24-1 and TRBJ1-5, with D possibly matching TRBD1 (5 bases). The CDR3 covers 15 residues. Germline V gene lookup returns CDR1 KGHDR and CDR2 SFDVKD. V lost 0 bases to trimming and J lost 6 bases, with 11 bases between them. The CDR3 nucleotides read TGTGCCACCAGTGATTTGACAGGAAGACGTCAGCCCCAGCATTTT. Its protein product is CATSDLTGRRQPQHF.

This sequence joins TRBV7-2 and TRBJ2-3; 7 nucleotides line up with TRBD2. The CDR3 consists of 16 residues. After removal of 4 bases from V and 0 bases from J, the junction contained 7 bases not matched to a gene. The germline V gene has CDR1 SGHTA and CDR2 FQGNSA. CDR3 protein: CASSSYRRGSTDTQYF. In DNA, the CDR3 is TGTGCCAGCAGCTCCTATCGGCGGGGGAGCACAGATACGCAGTATTTT.

The V call is TRBV20-1, the J call TRBJ1-3; D unclear. Germline V lookup: CDR1 DFQATT, CDR2 SNEGSKA (reference sequence). V lost 3 bases to trimming and J lost 4 bases, with 13 bases between them. The CDR3 sequence is 14 residues long. In DNA, the CDR3 is TGCAGTGCTAGCAGACCTTCCGAGGGAAACACCATATATTTT. Residues: CSASRPSEGNTIYF.

This clonotype was counted at least ten times. J is TRBJ1-1 and V is TRBV20-1; a weak D match, TRBD1 (5 bases). The CDR3 is 11 amino acids. Germline assignment: CDR1 DFQATT and CDR2 SNEGSKA (reference sequence). V lost 6 bases and J lost 1, with 6 bases in between. In nucleotides, the CDR3 is TGCAGTGCGAGGGGGAACACTGAAGCTTTCTTT. Residues: CSARGNTEAFF.

This clonotype occurred a few times. In nucleotides, the CDR3 is TGCAGTGCTAGTTCCGCCCGGGGCTATGGCTACACCTTC. Protein product: CSASSARGYGYTF. This sequence joins TRBV20-1 and TRBJ1-2, with D uncertain. V was cut by 3 bases and J by 4 bases, with 12 bases left in between. Germline values: CDR1 DFQATT, CDR2 SNEGSKA (reference sequence). The CDR3 sequence is 13 residues long.

This clonotype was picked up many times. This rearrangement joins TRBV7-9 to TRBJ2-1; D might be TRBD2 (6 bases). This CDR3 has 13 residues. Germline CDR1 SEHNR, CDR2 FQNEAQ (reference sequence). The V end lost 8 bases, the J end lost 6 bases, and 14 bases lay between the germline ends. DNA for the CDR3: TGTGCCAGCCGCAGGGAGGAGGGCAATGAGCAGTTCTTC. This sequence encodes CASRREEGNEQFF.

This clonotype came up many times. This chain connects TRBV5-1 to TRBJ2-5; 8 bases align to TRBD1. Unmatched junction bases numbered 12, after V lost 7 bases and J lost 4 bases. Germline CDR1 and CDR2: SGHRS and YFSETQ. The CDR3 consists of 15 residues. CDR3 coding DNA: TGCGCCAGCTGGATTTCCAGGGGGCTTGGAGAGACCCAGTACTTC. Translated: CASWISRGLGETQYF.